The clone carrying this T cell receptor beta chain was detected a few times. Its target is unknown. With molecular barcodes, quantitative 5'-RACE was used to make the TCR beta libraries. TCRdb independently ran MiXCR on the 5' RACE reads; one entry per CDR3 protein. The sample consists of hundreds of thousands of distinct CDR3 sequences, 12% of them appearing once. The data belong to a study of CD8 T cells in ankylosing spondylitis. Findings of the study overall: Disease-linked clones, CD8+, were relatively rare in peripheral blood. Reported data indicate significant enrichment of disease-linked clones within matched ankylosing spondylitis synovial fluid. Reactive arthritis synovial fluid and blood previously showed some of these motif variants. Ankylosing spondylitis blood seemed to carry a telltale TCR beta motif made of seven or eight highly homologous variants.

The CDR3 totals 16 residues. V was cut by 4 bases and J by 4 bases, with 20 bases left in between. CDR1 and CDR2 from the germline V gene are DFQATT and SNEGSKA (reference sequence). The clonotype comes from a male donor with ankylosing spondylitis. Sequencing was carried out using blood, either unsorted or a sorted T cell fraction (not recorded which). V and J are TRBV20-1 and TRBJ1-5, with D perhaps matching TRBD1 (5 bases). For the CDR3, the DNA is TGCAGTGCTACCTGGACCCCGGGAGGGGCGAATCAGCCCCAGCATTTT. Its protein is CSATWTPGGANQPQHF.